These T cell receptor beta chains were read from a single sample in a study of regulatory T cells in long-lasting Graves disease. TCRdb called the multiplex PCR reads again in MiXCR, with one record for every CDR3 protein. The sample holds some 340,000 distinct CDR3 sequences, 10% to 15% seen once. These data also formed part of another study, on T cells in Graves' hyperthyroidism and ophthalmopathy.

The sample consisted of peripheral blood mononuclear cells (PBMCs), taken at new diagnosis, from a patient treated with antithyroid drugs. The receptors derive from a woman aged 18-35 years with Graves disease. Both conserved end residues are part of each CDR3. Fields, in order: D gene, V gene, clone size, CDR3 length, J gene, CDR3 DNA, CDR3 protein. D genes are given only for firm matches. Some rows have no size entry. The others give once, few or many, or a class for an expanded clone.

TRBD1,TRBV7-3,many,17,TRBJ1-1,TGTGCCAGCAGCTTAAGGGGGACAGGAAAGATGAACACTGAAGCTTTCTTT,CASSLRGTGKMNTEAFF
TRBD2,TRBV4-3,-,16,TRBJ2-3,TGCGCCAGCAGCCAAGTGACTAGCGGTAGAACAGATACGCAGTATTTT,CASSQVTSGRTDTQYF
-,TRBV11-2,many,14,TRBJ2-5,TGTGCCAGCAGCTGGGACCTGGATCAAGAGACCCAGTACTTC,CASSWDLDQETQYF
-,TRBV19,many,14,TRBJ1-1,TGTGCCAGTAAAGCTGGACAGACGAACACTGAAGCTTTCTTT,CASKAGQTNTEAFF
TRBD2,TRBV28,-,15,TRBJ2-3,TGTGCCAGCAGTTTAAGTGGGAGGGCCACAGATACGCAGTATTTT,CASSLSGRATDTQYF
TRBD2,TRBV24-1,-,19,TRBJ2-2,TGTGCCACCAGTGATCCTCCGGGGACTAGCGGGAGAGGGACCGGGGAGCTGTTTTTT,CATSDPPGTSGRGTGELFF
-,TRBV14,few,15,TRBJ1-6,TGTGCCAGCAGCCAAGAGAGTTGGGGTAATTCACCCCTCCACTTT,CASSQESWGNSPLHF
TRBD1,TRBV28,few,16,TRBJ1-2,TGTGCCAGCAGACCGTTTGTAGGGGGCCGAAACTATGGCTACACCTTC,CASRPFVGGRNYGYTF
-,TRBV20-1,many,13,TRBJ2-1,TGCAGTGCTTACCCCGGGAAGTACAATGAGCAGTTCTTC,CSAYPGKYNEQFF
-,TRBV10-3,many,13,TRBJ2-2,TGTGCCATCAGTGACAGGGCGAACGGGGAGCTGTTTTTT,CAISDRANGELFF
TRBD2,TRBV29-1,-,11,TRBJ2-7,TGCAGCGTAGAGCAACCGGGAGGGCAGTACTTC,CSVEQPGGQYF
-,TRBV11-3,many,14,TRBJ2-1,TGTGCCAGCAGCTTAAATCCGCCTTACAATGAGCAGTTCTTC,CASSLNPPYNEQFF
TRBD1,TRBV20-1,-,14,TRBJ2-1,TGCAGTGCTAGAGGTGACAGGGCCGGCAATGAGCAGTTCTTC,CSARGDRAGNEQFF
-,TRBV20-1,-,17,TRBJ2-2,TGCAGTGCTAGAGATATCCCGGGCGGCGGGTTAACCGGGGAGCTGTTTTTT,CSARDIPGGGLTGELFF
-,TRBV12-5,few,13,TRBJ1-2,TGTGCTAGTGGTCCCCGGCGGAAGGGAGGCTACACCTTC,CASGPRRKGGYTF
TRBD2,TRBV9,few,17,TRBJ2-2,TGTGCCAGCAGCGTAGATCAGCGGACTAGCGGGGTAGAGGAGCTGTTTTTT,CASSVDQRTSGVEELFF
-,TRBV10-3,many,16,TRBJ2-3,TGTGCCATCAGTGAGATAGTAGGCTCCCGCACAGATACGCAGTATTTT,CAISEIVGSRTDTQYF
TRBD2,TRBV12-3/TRBV12-4,many,19,TRBJ2-3,TGTGCCAGCAGTCCCTTCAGAGCTAGCGGGAGTATCGGGCTGGATACGCAGTATTTT,CASSPFRASGSIGLDTQYF
-,TRBV6-1,many,14,TRBJ1-2,TGTGCCAGCAGTAGGAGCTCAGCTAACTATGGCTACACCTTC,CASSRSSANYGYTF
-,TRBV5-4,many,14,TRBJ2-3,TGTGCCAGCAGCTCAGGGGAGCGGTCAGATACGCAGTATTTT,CASSSGERSDTQYF
TRBD2,TRBV7-9,few,18,TRBJ2-7,TGTGCCAGCAGCACAAAACGATGGGGAGCGGGAGCCGCCTACGAGCAGTACTTC,CASSTKRWGAGAAYEQYF
-,TRBV5-6,-,13,TRBJ1-2,TGTGCCAGCAGACCCGAGGCGAACTATGTCTACACCTTC,CASRPEANYVYTF
-,TRBV12-3/TRBV12-4,many,14,TRBJ1-5,TGTGCCAGCAGCCCTACAGGAATCAATCAGCCCCAGCATTTT,CASSPTGINQPQHF
-,TRBV4-1,-,15,TRBJ1-4,TGCGCCAGCAGCCCACCAGACAGAGGAATGGAAAAACTGTTTTTT,CASSPPDRGMEKLFF
-,TRBV6-2/TRBV6-3,many,17,TRBJ1-5,TGTGCCAGCAGTTACTCGAGGGCAGAGAATAGCAATCAGCCCCAGCATTTT,CASSYSRAENSNQPQHF
TRBD2,TRBV4-3,few,16,TRBJ2-3,TGCGCCAGCAGCCAAGGACTAGCGGGGGGTGTAGATACGCAGTATTTT,CASSQGLAGGVDTQYF
TRBD2,TRBV27,few,15,TRBJ2-1,TGTGCCACCCAGGAGCGGGGGGGCTCCTACAATGAGCAGTTCTTC,CATQERGGSYNEQFF
-,TRBV18,many,15,TRBJ2-6,TGTGCCAGCTCCCCTTCGGAGACTGGGGCCAACGTCCTGACTTTC,CASSPSETGANVLTF
-,TRBV7-2,-,12,TRBJ1-2,TGTGCCAGCAGCTTAGTGACAGAGGGCTACACCTTC,CASSLVTEGYTF
TRBD1,TRBV2,-,14,TRBJ1-5,TGTGCCAGCGCCCCTGACAGGGGTAATCAGCCCCAGCATTTT,CASAPDRGNQPQHF
-,TRBV20-1,few,16,TRBJ1-4,TGCAGTGCCCAGACATACCGAGTCGCCACTAATGAAAAACTGTTTTTT,CSAQTYRVATNEKLFF
-,TRBV15,many,15,TRBJ1-1,TGTGCCACCAGCCCCGGGACATCTCCCAACACTGAAGCTTTCTTT,CATSPGTSPNTEAFF
-,TRBV7-9,many,20,TRBJ1-2,TGTGCCAGCAGCTCATCGGTTGTAAGGACCAAGGGAGAAACTAACTATGGCTACACCTTC,CASSSSVVRTKGETNYGYTF
-,TRBV6-2/TRBV6-3,many,14,TRBJ1-1,TGTGCCAGCAGTTACGCAGGAATGAACACTGAAGCTTTCTTT,CASSYAGMNTEAFF
-,TRBV7-3,-,23,TRBJ1-4,TGTGCCAGCAGCTTTCGCCCAGGTGTGGGGCGTAGTGGGGGCCTGCGGACTAATGAAAAACTGTTTTTT,CASSFRPGVGRSGGLRTNEKLFF
TRBD2,TRBV28,many,14,TRBJ2-7,TGTGCCAGCCGCGGGAGCTTCCATGTACGAGCGCAGTACTTC,CASRGSFHVRAQYF
TRBD1,TRBV27,many,15,TRBJ2-3,TGTGCCAGCAGTAGGACAGGGGGTTTCACAGATACGCAGTATTTT,CASSRTGGFTDTQYF
-,TRBV7-9,few,15,TRBJ2-1,TGTGCCAGCAGCGTAGACAGGCTCACCTACAATGAGCAGTTCTTC,CASSVDRLTYNEQFF
-,TRBV20-1,many,12,TRBJ1-1,TGCAGTGCTCCCCGAGAGGGCACTGAAGCTTTCTTT,CSAPREGTEAFF
TRBD1,TRBV6-1,-,13,TRBJ2-5,TGTGCCAGCAGCCCCCAGGACAGGGAGACCCAGTACTTC,CASSPQDRETQYF
-,TRBV6-5,few,13,TRBJ1-1,TGTGCCAGCAGTTACTCTAAAGAGACTGAAGCTTTCTTT,CASSYSKETEAFF
-,TRBV5-1,many,15,TRBJ2-6,TGCGCCAGCAGCTTGGGCAGCTCTGGGGCCAACGTCCTGACTTTC,CASSLGSSGANVLTF
TRBD2,TRBV11-2,many,16,TRBJ2-3,TGTGCCAGCAGCCCCGGCCGTAGCGGGGGCACAGATACGCAGTATTTT,CASSPGRSGGTDTQYF
-,TRBV28,many,13,TRBJ2-7,TGTGCCAGCACCCTATGGGGGTCCTACGAGCAGTACTTC,CASTLWGSYEQYF
-,TRBV12-5,many,15,TRBJ2-2,TGTGCTAGTGGTTTGGGCCAGGGGAACACCGGGGAGCTGTTTTTT,CASGLGQGNTGELFF
TRBD1,TRBV27,-,15,TRBJ2-7,TGTGCCAGCAGAAAGGGACAGGCCAGCTCCTACGAGCAGTACTTC,CASRKGQASSYEQYF
-,TRBV15,-,14,TRBJ1-3,TGTGCCACCAGCAGGGTTTACGGGCGAAACACCATATATTTT,CATSRVYGRNTIYF
TRBD2,TRBV20-1,many,16,TRBJ2-3,TGCAGTGCTAGAGAACTAGCGGGAGCGGGGACAGATACGCAGTATTTT,CSARELAGAGTDTQYF
TRBD1,TRBV28,many,13,TRBJ1-1,TGTGCCAGCGGTGGGACAGATAACACTGAAGCTTTCTTT,CASGGTDNTEAFF
-,TRBV11-2,-,16,TRBJ1-4,TGTGCCAGCAGCTTAGGCAGGGCCGCAGCTGATGAAAAACTGTTTTTT,CASSLGRAAADEKLFF
-,TRBV20-1,-,12,TRBJ1-5,TGCAGTGTCGGACAAGTCAATCAGCCCCAGCATTTT,CSVGQVNQPQHF
-,TRBV29-1,many,11,TRBJ2-7,TGCAGCGTTGATGTGGGATACGAGCAGTACTTC,CSVDVGYEQYF